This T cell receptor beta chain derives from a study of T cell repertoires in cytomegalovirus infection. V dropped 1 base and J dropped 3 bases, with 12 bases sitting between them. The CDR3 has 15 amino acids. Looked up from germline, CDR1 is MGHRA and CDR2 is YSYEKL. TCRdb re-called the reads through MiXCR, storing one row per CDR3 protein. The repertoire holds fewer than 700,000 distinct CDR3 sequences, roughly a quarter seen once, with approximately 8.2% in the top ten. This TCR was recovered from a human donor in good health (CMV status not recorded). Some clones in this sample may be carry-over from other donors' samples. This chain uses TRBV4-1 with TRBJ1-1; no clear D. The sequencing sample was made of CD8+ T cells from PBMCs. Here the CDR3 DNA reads TGCGCCAGCAGCCAAGTTCGACCTAGGGACACTGAAGCTTTCTTT. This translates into CASSQVRPRDTEAFF.